This entry lists 24 T cell receptor beta chains sequenced from one sample in a study of control samples from healthy donors and cancer patients. This table comes from immunoSEQ multiplex PCR, and its TCRdb copy is limited to in-frame clones, with some not included. There are some 120,000 clones in the sample; 88% occur only once, and less than 3% lies in the top ten. The source material was blood. These TCRs come from a woman in her 70s in good health.

The chain recombines TRBV5-1 with TRBJ2-1; 7 nucleotides agree with TRBD1. The J segment lost 5 bases and the V segment lost 0 bases, leaving 2 bases of the junction unmatched. This CDR3 contains 14 residues. From germline, CDR1 is SGHRS and CDR2 YFSETQ. The CDR3 here is CASSLGDSNNEQFF. The CDR3 DNA is TGCGCCAGCAGCTTGGGGGACAGCAACAATGAGCAGTTCTTC.

V is TRBV9 and J is TRBJ1-5, with D maybe TRBD1 (5 bases). V lost 0 bases to trimming and J lost 0 bases, with 13 bases between them. The germline gives CDR1 SGDLS, CDR2 YYNGEE. The CDR3 contains 17 residues. In nucleotides, the CDR3 is TGTGCCAGCAGCGTAGAGGCAGGGCCATATAGCAATCAGCCCCAGCATTTT. This translates into CASSVEAGPYSNQPQHF. Looking up the rest from reference TRBV9 and TRBJ1-5 gives the full variable domain: DSGVTQTPKHLITATGQRVTLRCSPRSGDLSVYWYQQSLDQGLQFLIQYYNGEERAKGNILERFSAQQFPDLHSELNLSSLELGDSALYFCASSVEAGPYSNQPQHFGDGTRLSIL.

V usage is TRBV6-2 or TRBV6-3 and J usage is TRBJ1-2, with 8 nucleotides matching TRBD1. In germline, CDR1 is MNHEY, CDR2 SVGEGT. The CDR3 length is 14 residues. The V gene end was trimmed by 4 bases and the J gene end by 4 bases; junction bases not matched to a gene: 5. CDR3 in amino acids: CASSSGGASYGYTF. In nucleotides, the CDR3 is TGTGCCAGCAGTTCAGGGGGCGCAAGCTATGGCTACACCTTC.

The chain joins TRBV4-3 to TRBJ2-1; possibly TRBD2 for D (7 bases). Germline V gene data show CDR1 as LGHNA and CDR2 as YSLEER. CDR3 length: 17 amino acids. Deletions cut 4 bases from V and 3 bases from J, with 19 bases between. CDR3 region: CASSPYYSRGLYNEQFF. Written as DNA, the CDR3 is TGCGCCAGCAGCCCATACTACTCGCGGGGGCTCTACAATGAGCAGTTCTTC.

The chain uses TRBV11-2 and TRBJ1-1; tentative D call: TRBD1 (6 bases). CDR1 and CDR2 (germline): SGHAT, FQNNGV. The CDR3 extends over 13 amino acids. V gave up 4 bases and J gave up 8 bases, with 14 bases separating them. The CDR3 spells CASSWGPLTEAFF. The CDR3, as DNA: TGTGCCAGCAGCTGGGGGCCGCTCACCGAAGCTTTCTTT.

The chain joins TRBV7-9 to TRBJ2-7; D uncertain. Germline assignment: CDR1 SEHNR and CDR2 FQNEAQ (reference sequence). V was shortened by 5 bases and J by 4 bases, with 9 bases between the two germline ends. This CDR3 contains 12 residues. The CDR3 region has the DNA TGTGCCAGCAGCCTTCTGGGGTACGAGCAGTACTTC. Its protein product is CASSLLGYEQYF.

The chain joins TRBV5-6 to TRBJ1-3; tentatively, D is TRBD1 (5 bases). This CDR3 is built from 14 residues. Germline V gives CDR1 SGHDT, CDR2 YYEEEE. V was trimmed by 2 bases and J by 0 bases, leaving 6 bases between them. The CDR3: CASSLDSSGNTIYF. CDR3 sequence (DNA): TGTGCCAGCAGCTTAGACAGCTCTGGAAACACCATATATTTT.

In this sample, this clone turned up once. The CDR3 DNA follows: TGTGCCAGCAGTGCGGTGAGGGACAATCAGCCCCAGCATTTT. Translation: CASSAVRDNQPQHF. This chain links TRBV2 with TRBJ1-5; D not resolved. Looked up from germline, CDR1 is SNHLY and CDR2 is FYNNEI. Trimming shortened V by 4 bases and J by 3 bases, and 10 bases separated the two germline ends. The CDR3 length is 14 residues.

The rearrangement joins TRBV6-5 to TRBJ1-4; 7 bases are a match to TRBD1. This CDR3 is built from 14 residues. Looked up from germline, CDR1 is MNHEY and CDR2 is SVGAGI. The J segment lost 7 bases and the V segment lost 7 bases, leaving 9 bases of the junction unmatched. The CDR3 DNA is TGTGCCAGCACCCCGACAGGGAGGATTGAAAAACTGTTTTTT. Amino acids: CASTPTGRIEKLFF.

The chain couples TRBV7-9 to TRBJ2-3; 9 bases agree with TRBD1. The ends lost 6 bases at V and 6 bases at J; junction bases unmatched: 7. This CDR3 is 14 amino acids long. CDR1 and CDR2 (germline): SEHNR, FQNEAQ (reference sequence). CDR3 residues: CASRTGTGLDTQYF. The CDR3 region has the DNA TGTGCCAGCAGGACCGGGACAGGGCTTGATACGCAGTATTTT.

The gene calls are TRBV19 and TRBJ1-3, with D possibly matching TRBD1 (6 bases). Germline CDR1 and CDR2: LNHDA and SQIVND (reference sequence). The CDR3 has 13 residues. The V end lost 7 bases, the J end lost 2 bases, and 9 bases lay between the germline ends. The CDR3 DNA reads as TGTGCCAGTACAGGGGTGGCTGGAAACACCATATATTTT. Its protein product is CASTGVAGNTIYF.

The chain has TRBV7-9 and TRBJ1-3, with D perhaps TRBD1 (5 bases). In germline, CDR1 is SEHNR, CDR2 FQNEAQ (reference sequence). The CDR3 consists of 14 residues. The V gene lost 4 bases and the J gene lost 4 bases, with 11 bases spanning the gap. DNA for the CDR3: TGTGCCAGCAGCTCCGGGACCCGGGGAAACACCATATATTTT. Protein product: CASSSGTRGNTIYF.

The J gene is TRBJ2-5, the V gene TRBV19; 7 bases line up with TRBD2. Germline V gene sequence: CDR1 LNHDA, CDR2 SQIVND (reference sequence). The CDR3 spans 14 residues. V shed 2 bases, J shed 5 bases, and the junction held 5 bases outside the gene matches. The CDR3 DNA reads TGTGCCAGTAGTATACCCAGGGAGGGGGAGACCCAGTACTTC. It is translated as CASSIPREGETQYF.

The chain carries TRBV27 and TRBJ2-7; D is unresolved. Trimming stripped 3 bases from V and 2 bases from J, with 11 bases between. CDR1 and CDR2 (germline): MNHEY, SMNVEV (reference sequence). The CDR3 contains 14 residues. CDR3 bases: TGTGCCAGCAGTTTCCGGCAGGATGCCTACGAGCAGTACTTC. This sequence encodes CASSFRQDAYEQYF.

V and J are TRBV7-2 and TRBJ1-1; D call uncertain. Germline V gives CDR1 SGHTA, CDR2 FQGNSA. The germline V and J ends were trimmed by 2 bases and 1 base, with 8 bases remaining between them. This CDR3 is built from 14 residues. CDR3 loop: CASSLSLANTEAFF. In DNA form, the CDR3 reads TGTGCCAGCAGCTTATCTTTGGCGAACACTGAAGCTTTCTTT.

The chain uses TRBV13 and TRBJ1-1; TRBD1 might be the D (6 bases). Per germline, CDR1 PRHDT and CDR2 FYEKMQ (reference sequence). Trimming stripped 3 bases from V and 1 base from J, with 15 bases between. The CDR3 loop spans 16 amino acids. The CDR3 protein is CASSLRGGTGNTEAFF. CDR3 coding DNA: TGTGCCAGCAGCTTGAGAGGGGGTACAGGGAACACTGAAGCTTTCTTT.

V gene TRBV10-2 combines with J gene TRBJ1-1; D is uncertain. The V end was cut by 6 bases, the J end by 5 bases, with 13 bases between. Per germline, CDR1 WSHSY and CDR2 SAAADI. CDR3 length: 13 amino acids. CDR3 DNA: TGCGCCAGCAGCCGCGCGGTGTGGACTGAAGCTTTCTTT. As protein: CASSRAVWTEAFF.

This clone is medium-sized. The genes are TRBV3-1 (or the pseudogene TRBV3-2) and TRBJ1-1; the D is unclear. V lost 7 bases to trimming and J lost 1 base, with 16 bases between them. CDR3 size: 15 residues. Germline-derived CDR1 and CDR2 are LGHDT and YNNKEL (reference sequence). The CDR3 loop is CASTPMEPRNTEAFF. The CDR3 bases are TGTGCCAGCACCCCCATGGAACCCAGGAACACTGAAGCTTTCTTT.

This clone was seen once. V gene TRBV5-6 combines with J gene TRBJ2-1; D remains unclear. The CDR3 length is 13 residues. Trimming took off 2 bases at V and 9 bases at J, with 12 bases between the two ends. Per germline, CDR1 SGHDT and CDR2 YYEEEE. The CDR3 nucleotides read TGTGCCAGCAGCTTTGGTGAAGGGTTTGAGCAGTTCTTC. Its protein product is CASSFGEGFEQFF.

The chain combines TRBV19 with TRBJ1-2; the match to TRBD1 covers 11 bases. This CDR3 comprises 14 residues. The V gene end was trimmed by 5 bases and the J gene end by 4 bases; junction bases not matched to a gene: 3. Germline V gene lookup returns CDR1 LNHDA and CDR2 SQIVND (reference sequence). The CDR3 DNA sequence: TGTGCCAGTAGTCGGGACAGGGGGGCCTATGGCTACACCTTC. Protein product: CASSRDRGAYGYTF.

The chain recombines TRBV25-1 with TRBJ1-4; unclear D gene. This CDR3 has 16 amino acids. Trimming took off 1 base at V and 0 bases at J, with 9 bases between the two ends. Germline values: CDR1 MGHDK, CDR2 SYGVNS. CDR3 nucleotides: TGTGCCAGCAGTGAATCTGGGTTCGCAACTAATGAAAAACTGTTTTTT. Protein sequence: CASSESGFATNEKLFF.

The chain employs TRBV4-1 and TRBJ1-1; D not certain. The ends were cut back, 0 bases at V and 1 base at J, with 15 bases in the middle. Looked up from germline, CDR1 is MGHRA and CDR2 is YSYEKL. This CDR3 contains 17 residues. The CDR3 sequence: CASSQDQVGPRNTEAFF. DNA for the CDR3: TGCGCCAGCAGCCAAGATCAGGTAGGCCCTCGGAACACTGAAGCTTTCTTT.

The V and J genes are TRBV18 and TRBJ1-2, with 10 nucleotides matching TRBD1. J was trimmed by 3 bases and V by 2 bases; bases with no gene match: 0. The CDR3 consists of 14 residues. Germline lookup yields CDR1 KGHSH and CDR2 LQKENI. The chain's CDR3 is CASSPGQGDYGYTF. DNA of the CDR3: TGTGCCAGCTCACCAGGACAGGGGGACTATGGCTACACCTTC.

The chain joins TRBV6-5 to TRBJ1-4, with a possible D match to TRBD1 (5 bases). Germline assignment: CDR1 MNHEY and CDR2 SVGAGI. The CDR3 length is 14 residues. Deletions cut 2 bases from V and 8 bases from J, with 12 bases between. This CDR3 reads CASSYEGPREKLFF. The CDR3 nucleotides read TGTGCCAGCAGTTACGAGGGGCCTAGAGAAAAACTGTTTTTT.